This TCR beta chain was retrieved from a study of patients and donors after allogeneic stem cell transplantation. TCRdb ran MiXCR on the RT-PCR reads and lists one entry per CDR3 protein. The sample consists of roughly 200,000 distinct CDR3 sequences, over 30% of them appearing once. This CDR3 is 17 amino acids long. V was shortened by 6 bases and J by 4 bases, with 21 bases between the two germline ends. The chain carries TRBV12-3 or TRBV12-4 and TRBJ1-4; no clear D gene. Sequenced: blood, either unsorted or a sorted T cell fraction (not recorded which). The TCR comes from a human donor who was either an allogeneic HSCT recipient or a stem cell or donor lymphocyte infusion donor (not recorded which). It is not recorded whose cells these are; they may come from a transplant donor. The DNA of the CDR3 is TGTGCCAGCAGCCCACCCCCGGGTCTAAGCCATAATGAAAAACTGTTTTTT. This codes for CASSPPPGLSHNEKLFF.